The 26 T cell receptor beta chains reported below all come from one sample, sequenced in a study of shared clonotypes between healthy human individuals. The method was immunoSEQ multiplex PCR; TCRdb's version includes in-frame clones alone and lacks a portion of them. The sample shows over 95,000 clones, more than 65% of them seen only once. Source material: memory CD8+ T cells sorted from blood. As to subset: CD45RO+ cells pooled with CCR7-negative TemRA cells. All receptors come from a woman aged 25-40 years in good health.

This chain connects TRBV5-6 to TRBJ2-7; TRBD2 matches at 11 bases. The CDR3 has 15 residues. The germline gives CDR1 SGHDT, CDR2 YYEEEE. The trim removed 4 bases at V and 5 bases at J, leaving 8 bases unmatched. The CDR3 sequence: CASSALLAGVDEQYF. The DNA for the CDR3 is TGTGCCAGCAGCGCATTACTAGCGGGAGTAGACGAGCAGTACTTC.

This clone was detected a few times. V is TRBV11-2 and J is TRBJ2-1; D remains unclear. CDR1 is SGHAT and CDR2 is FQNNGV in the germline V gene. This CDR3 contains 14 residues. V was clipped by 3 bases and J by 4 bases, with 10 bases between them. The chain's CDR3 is CASSFLDGYNEQFF. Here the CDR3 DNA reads TGTGCCAGCAGCTTCCTAGACGGATACAATGAGCAGTTCTTC.

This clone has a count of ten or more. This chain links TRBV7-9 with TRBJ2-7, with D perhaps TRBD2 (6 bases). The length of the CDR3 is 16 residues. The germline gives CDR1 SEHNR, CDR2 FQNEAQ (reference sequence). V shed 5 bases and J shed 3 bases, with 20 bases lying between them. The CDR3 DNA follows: TGTGCCAGCAGCCCCCCCGTGTTCGGGAGCGACTACGAGCAGTACTTC. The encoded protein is CASSPPVFGSDYEQYF.

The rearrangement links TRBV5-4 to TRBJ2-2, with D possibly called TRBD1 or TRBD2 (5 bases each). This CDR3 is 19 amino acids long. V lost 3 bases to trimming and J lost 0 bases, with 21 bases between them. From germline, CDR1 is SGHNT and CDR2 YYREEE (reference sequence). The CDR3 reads CASSSPGPDPSTNTGELFF. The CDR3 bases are TGTGCCAGCAGCTCCCCGGGACCGGACCCTTCCACGAACACCGGGGAGCTGTTTTTT.

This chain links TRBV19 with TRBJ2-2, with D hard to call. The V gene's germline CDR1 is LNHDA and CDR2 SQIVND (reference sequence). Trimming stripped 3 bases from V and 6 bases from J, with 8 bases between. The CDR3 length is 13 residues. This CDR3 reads CASSIFGPGELFF. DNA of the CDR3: TGTGCCAGTAGTATTTTCGGGCCCGGGGAGCTGTTTTTT.

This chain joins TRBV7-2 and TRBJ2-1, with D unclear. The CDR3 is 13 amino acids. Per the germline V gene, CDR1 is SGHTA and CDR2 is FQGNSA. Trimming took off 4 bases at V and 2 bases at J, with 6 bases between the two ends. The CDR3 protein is CASSSQPYNEQFF. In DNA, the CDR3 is TGTGCCAGCAGCTCCCAACCCTACAATGAGCAGTTCTTC. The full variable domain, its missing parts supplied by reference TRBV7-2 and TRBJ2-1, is GAGVSQSPSNKVTEKGKDVELRCDPISGHTALYWYRQSLGQGLEFLIYFQGNSAPDKSGLPSDRFSAERTGGSVSTLTIQRTQQEDSAVYLCASSSQPYNEQFFGPGTRLTVL.

In nucleotides, the CDR3 is TGTGCCACCAGCCCGCCGGGTAGCGGAATATACAATGAGCAGTTCTTC. Translation gives CATSPPGSGIYNEQFF. The gene calls are TRBV15 and TRBJ2-1, with D possibly TRBD2 on 6 matching bases. Trimming stripped 5 bases from V and 4 bases from J, with 18 bases between. CDR1 LNHNV and CDR2 YYDKDF come from the germline V gene (reference sequence). This CDR3 region has 16 residues.

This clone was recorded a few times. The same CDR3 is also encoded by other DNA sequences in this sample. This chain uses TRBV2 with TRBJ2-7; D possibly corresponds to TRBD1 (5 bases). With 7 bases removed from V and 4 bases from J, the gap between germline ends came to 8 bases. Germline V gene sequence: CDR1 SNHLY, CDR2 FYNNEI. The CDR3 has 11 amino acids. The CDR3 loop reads CASKGSYEQYF. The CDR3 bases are TGTGCCAGCAAGGGGTCGTACGAGCAGTACTTC.

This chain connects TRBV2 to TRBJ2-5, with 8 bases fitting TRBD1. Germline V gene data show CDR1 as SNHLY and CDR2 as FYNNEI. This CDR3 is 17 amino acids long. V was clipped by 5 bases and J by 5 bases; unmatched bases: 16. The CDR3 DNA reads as TGTGCCAGCAGTCTTCACCGGGACAGGCCTTGGAGGGAGACCCAGTACTTC. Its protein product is CASSLHRDRPWRETQYF.

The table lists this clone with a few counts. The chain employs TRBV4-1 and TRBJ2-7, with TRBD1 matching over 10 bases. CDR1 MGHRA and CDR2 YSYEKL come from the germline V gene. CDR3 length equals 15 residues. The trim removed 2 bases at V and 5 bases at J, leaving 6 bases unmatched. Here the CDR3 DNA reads TGCGCCAGCAGCCAACCCCGGGACAGGGGCAACGAGCAGTACTTC. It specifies CASSQPRDRGNEQYF.

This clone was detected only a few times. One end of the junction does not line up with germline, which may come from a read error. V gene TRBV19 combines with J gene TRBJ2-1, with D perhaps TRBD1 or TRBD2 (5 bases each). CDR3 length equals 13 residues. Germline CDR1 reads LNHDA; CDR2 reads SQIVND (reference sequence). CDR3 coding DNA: TGTGCCAGTAGTGCGGCCGGGACCGTCGTGCTAGTCTTC. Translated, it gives CASSAAGTVVLVF.

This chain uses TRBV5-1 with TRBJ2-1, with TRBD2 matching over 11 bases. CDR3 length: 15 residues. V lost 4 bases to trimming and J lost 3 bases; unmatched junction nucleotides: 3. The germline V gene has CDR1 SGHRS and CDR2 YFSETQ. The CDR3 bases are TGCGCCAGCAGCCAGACTAGCGGGAACTACAATGAGCAGTTCTTC. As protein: CASSQTSGNYNEQFF.

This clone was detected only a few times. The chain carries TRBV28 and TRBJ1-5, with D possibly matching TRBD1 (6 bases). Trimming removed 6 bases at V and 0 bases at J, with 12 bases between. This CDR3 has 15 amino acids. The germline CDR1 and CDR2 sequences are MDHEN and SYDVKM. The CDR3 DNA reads TGTGCCAGCAGACCGGACAGTTATAGCAATCAGCCCCAGCATTTT. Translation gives CASRPDSYSNQPQHF.

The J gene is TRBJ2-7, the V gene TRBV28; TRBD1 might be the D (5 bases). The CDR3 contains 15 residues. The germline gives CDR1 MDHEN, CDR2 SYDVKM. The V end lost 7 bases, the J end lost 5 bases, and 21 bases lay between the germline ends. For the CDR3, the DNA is TGTGCCAGCACGACGCAGGGTACAAATTTGGACGAGCAGTACTTC. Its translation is CASTTQGTNLDEQYF.

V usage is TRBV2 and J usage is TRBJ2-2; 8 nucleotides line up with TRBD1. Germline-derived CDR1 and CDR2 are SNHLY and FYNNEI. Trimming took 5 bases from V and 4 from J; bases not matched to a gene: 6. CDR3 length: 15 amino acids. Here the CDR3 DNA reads TGTGCCAGCAGTTCCGGACAGGGAGGCACCGGGGAGCTGTTTTTT. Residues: CASSSGQGGTGELFF. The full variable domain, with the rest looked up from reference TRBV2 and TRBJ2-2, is EPEVTQTPSHQVTQMGQEVILRCVPISNHLYFYWYRQILGQKVEFLVSFYNNEISEKSEIFDDQFSVERPDGSNFTLKIRSTKLEDSAMYFCASSSGQGGTGELFFGEGSRLTVL.

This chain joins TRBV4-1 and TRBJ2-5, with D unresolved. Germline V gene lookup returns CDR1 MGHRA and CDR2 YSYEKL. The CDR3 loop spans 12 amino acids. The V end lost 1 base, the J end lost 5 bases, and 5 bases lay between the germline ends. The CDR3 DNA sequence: TGCGCCAGCAGCCAAGTTTGGGAGACCCAGTACTTC. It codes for CASSQVWETQYF.

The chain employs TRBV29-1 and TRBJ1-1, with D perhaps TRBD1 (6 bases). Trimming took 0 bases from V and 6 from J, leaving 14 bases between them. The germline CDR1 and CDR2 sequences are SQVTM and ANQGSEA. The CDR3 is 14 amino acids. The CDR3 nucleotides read TGCAGCGTTGAAGATCCGGACAGATTGGCTGAAGCTTTCTTT. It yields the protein CSVEDPDRLAEAFF. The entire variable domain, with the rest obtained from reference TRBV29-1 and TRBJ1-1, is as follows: SAVISQKPSRDICQRGTSLTIQCQVDSQVTMMFWYRQQPGQSLTLIATANQGSEATYESGFVIDKFPISRPNLTFSTLTVSNMSPEDSSIYLCSVEDPDRLAEAFFGQGTRLTVV.

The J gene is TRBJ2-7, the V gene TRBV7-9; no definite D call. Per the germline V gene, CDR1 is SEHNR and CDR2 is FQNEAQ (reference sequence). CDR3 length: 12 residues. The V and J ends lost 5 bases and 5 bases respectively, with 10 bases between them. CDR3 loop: CASSPELHEQYF. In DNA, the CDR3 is TGTGCCAGCAGCCCCGAACTCCACGAGCAGTACTTC.

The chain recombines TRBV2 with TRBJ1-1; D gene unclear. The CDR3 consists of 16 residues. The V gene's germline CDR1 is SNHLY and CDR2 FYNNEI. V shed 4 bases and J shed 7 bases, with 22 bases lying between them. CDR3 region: CASSVDTDGLAFEAFF. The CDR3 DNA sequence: TGTGCCAGCAGTGTTGATACAGACGGCCTGGCTTTTGAAGCTTTCTTT.

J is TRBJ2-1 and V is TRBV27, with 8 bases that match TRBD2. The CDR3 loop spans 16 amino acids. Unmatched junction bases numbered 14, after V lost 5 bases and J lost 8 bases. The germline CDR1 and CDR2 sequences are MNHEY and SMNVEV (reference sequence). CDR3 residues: CASSRSAGTRIYEQFF. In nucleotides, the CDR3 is TGTGCCAGCAGTCGGTCGGCAGGGACTAGGATATATGAGCAGTTCTTC.

The chain's CDR3 is CSVDARAGETQYF. DNA of the CDR3: TGCAGCGTTGACGCCAGGGCTGGTGAGACCCAGTACTTC. This chain uses TRBV29-1 with TRBJ2-5, with D possibly being TRBD1 (5 bases). CDR3 length: 13 amino acids. Germline V gene sequence: CDR1 SQVTM, CDR2 ANQGSEA. The germline V and J ends were trimmed by 3 bases and 5 bases, with 13 bases remaining between them.

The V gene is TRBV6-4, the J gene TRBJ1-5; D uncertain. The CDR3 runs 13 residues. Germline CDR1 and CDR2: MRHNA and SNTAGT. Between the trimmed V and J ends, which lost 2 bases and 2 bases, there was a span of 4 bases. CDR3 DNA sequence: TGTGCCAGCAGTGACAGGGGCAATCAGCCCCAGCATTTT. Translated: CASSDRGNQPQHF.

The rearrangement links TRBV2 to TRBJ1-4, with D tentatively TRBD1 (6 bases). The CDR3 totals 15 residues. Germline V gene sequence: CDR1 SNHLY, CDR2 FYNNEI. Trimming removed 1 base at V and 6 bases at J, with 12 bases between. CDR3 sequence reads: CASSEGLGADEKLFF. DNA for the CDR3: TGTGCCAGCAGTGAAGGGTTGGGGGCGGATGAAAAACTGTTTTTT.

The CDR3 sequence: CASNYGPLSIYNEQFF. CDR3 in DNA: TGCGCCAGCAATTACGGCCCACTCTCCATCTACAATGAGCAGTTCTTC. The rearrangement joins TRBV5-1 to TRBJ2-1, with D unclear. CDR3 length: 16 amino acids. Germline assignment: CDR1 SGHRS and CDR2 YFSETQ. Trimming removed 6 bases from V and 3 bases from J, with 19 bases in between.

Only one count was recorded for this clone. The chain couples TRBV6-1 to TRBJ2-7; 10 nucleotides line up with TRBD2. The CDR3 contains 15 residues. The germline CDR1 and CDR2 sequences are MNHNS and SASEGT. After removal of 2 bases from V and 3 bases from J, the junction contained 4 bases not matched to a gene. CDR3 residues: CASSEPGLADYEQYF. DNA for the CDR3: TGTGCCAGCAGTGAACCTGGACTAGCGGACTACGAGCAGTACTTC.

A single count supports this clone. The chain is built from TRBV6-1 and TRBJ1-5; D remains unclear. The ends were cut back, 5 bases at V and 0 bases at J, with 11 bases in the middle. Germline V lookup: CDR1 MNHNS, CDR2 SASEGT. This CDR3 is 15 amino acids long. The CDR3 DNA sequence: TGTGCCAGCAGTCCTTATTCGGGTAGCAATCAGCCCCAGCATTTT. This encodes CASSPYSGSNQPQHF.